The TCR beta chain under discussion was sequenced for a study of T cell repertoires in cytomegalovirus infection. Study-level background: It was recently identified HLA-C-restricted and well-studied HLA-B-restricted CMV epitopes that the study used. Both CMV infection and a matching HLA type were indicated by public TCR beta signatures.

V shed 1 base and J shed 5 bases, with 9 bases lying between them. From germline, CDR1 is SEHNR and CDR2 FQNEAQ (reference sequence). CDR3 length equals 13 residues. Details on this clonotype: Its antigen is currently unknown.

TCRdb reanalysed the reads using MiXCR and keeps one entry per CDR3 protein. The repertoire consists of roughly 350,000 distinct CDR3 sequences, with about 34% occurring once and the leading ten covering roughly 13%. Points from the study as a whole: Summed public TCR beta family frequency identified CMV carriers bearing the relevant HLA. Dominating the ex vivo response were HLA-C-restricted CMV-specific TCR beta clonotypes.

The chain joins TRBV7-9 to TRBJ2-7; D is uncertain. Sequencing was performed on cultured PBMCs, taken from culture after CMV antigen stimulation. The receptor was isolated from a human donor in good health (CMV status not recorded). Some clones in this sample may be carry-over from other donors' samples. As DNA, the CDR3 is TGTGCCAGCAGCTTAGGAGGTTTAGACGAGCAGTACGTC. Residues: CASSLGGLDEQYV.